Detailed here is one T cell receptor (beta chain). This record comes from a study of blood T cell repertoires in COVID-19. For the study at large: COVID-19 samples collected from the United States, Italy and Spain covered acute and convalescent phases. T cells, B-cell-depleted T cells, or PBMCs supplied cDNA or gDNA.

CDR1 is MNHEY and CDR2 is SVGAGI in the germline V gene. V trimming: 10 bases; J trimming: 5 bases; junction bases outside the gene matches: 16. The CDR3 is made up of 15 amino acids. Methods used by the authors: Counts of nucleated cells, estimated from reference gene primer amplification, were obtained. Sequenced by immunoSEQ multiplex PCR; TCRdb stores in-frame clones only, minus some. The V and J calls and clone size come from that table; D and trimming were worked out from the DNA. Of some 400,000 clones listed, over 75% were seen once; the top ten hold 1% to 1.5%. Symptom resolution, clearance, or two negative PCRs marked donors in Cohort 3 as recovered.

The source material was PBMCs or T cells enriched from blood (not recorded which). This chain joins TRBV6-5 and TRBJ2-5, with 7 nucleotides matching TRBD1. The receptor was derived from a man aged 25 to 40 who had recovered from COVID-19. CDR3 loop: CATLRLIGGGETQYF. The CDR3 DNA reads TGTGCCACCCTACGGCTAATAGGGGGCGGGGAGACCCAGTACTTC.